Listed below are T cell receptor beta chains from one sample, sequenced in a study of cytomegalovirus exposure and HLA in healthy donors. TCRdb's copy holds only in-frame clones and misses some; the assay was immunoSEQ multiplex PCR. The repertoire holds over 150,000 clones, less than 85% seen once, with about 1.3% in the top ten. The sample was PBMCs. The receptor set was obtained from a man between 60 and 75 years old in good health and CMV-seronegative. Each CDR3 is given with its conserved first and last residue. Fields, in order: CDR3 length, D gene, J gene, V gene, clone size, CDR3 DNA, CDR3 protein. D genes are given only for firm matches. The size entry is marked missing in some rows and otherwise reads once, few, many or a size class.

CDR3 length: 15
D gene: TRBD1
J gene: TRBJ2-5
V gene: TRBV27
clone size: NA
CDR3 DNA: TGTGCCAGCAGTTTAATGGGCAGGGGGCAAGAGACCCAGTACTTC
CDR3 protein: CASSLMGRGQETQYF

CDR3 length: 14
D gene: TRBD1
J gene: TRBJ2-1
V gene: TRBV9
clone size: NA
CDR3 DNA: TGTGCCAGCAGCGTAGGGGGACAGGGAAATGAGCAGTTCTTC
CDR3 protein: CASSVGGQGNEQFF

CDR3 length: 14
D gene: NA
J gene: TRBJ1-1
V gene: TRBV18
clone size: once
CDR3 DNA: TGTGCCAGCTCACCCTGGACAGAGAACACTGAAGCTTTCTTT
CDR3 protein: CASSPWTENTEAFF

CDR3 length: 16
D gene: TRBD2
J gene: TRBJ2-3
V gene: TRBV9
clone size: NA
CDR3 DNA: TGTGCCAGCAGCGTAGTTAGCGGGGGGGCCAGAGATACGCAGTATTTT
CDR3 protein: CASSVVSGGARDTQYF

CDR3 length: 16
D gene: TRBD1
J gene: TRBJ1-2
V gene: TRBV7-8
clone size: NA
CDR3 DNA: TGTGCCAGCAGCTTAGCGGTCGGGACAGCCGGCGATGGCTACACCTTC
CDR3 protein: CASSLAVGTAGDGYTF

CDR3 length: 15
D gene: NA
J gene: TRBJ2-2
V gene: TRBV5-1
clone size: NA
CDR3 DNA: TGCGCCAGCAGCTTGCGGGTCGGGAACACCGGGGAGCTGTTTTTT
CDR3 protein: CASSLRVGNTGELFF

CDR3 length: 13
D gene: TRBD1
J gene: TRBJ1-1
V gene: TRBV6-5
clone size: NA
CDR3 DNA: TGTGCCAGCAGTTACTCGACAGGGACTGAAGCTTTCTTT
CDR3 protein: CASSYSTGTEAFF

CDR3 length: 15
D gene: TRBD1
J gene: TRBJ1-2
V gene: TRBV7-9
clone size: NA
CDR3 DNA: TGTTCCAGCAGCCCAATCTCAGGGGGCGGCTATGGCTACACCTTC
CDR3 protein: CSSSPISGGGYGYTF

CDR3 length: 12
D gene: TRBD1
J gene: TRBJ1-2
V gene: TRBV27
clone size: NA
CDR3 DNA: TGTGCCAGCAGCCCAGGGGGCTGGGACTACACCTTC
CDR3 protein: CASSPGGWDYTF

CDR3 length: 14
D gene: TRBD1
J gene: TRBJ1-6
V gene: TRBV6-4
clone size: medium-sized
CDR3 DNA: TGTGCCAGCAGTGAAGACAGGGAGAATTCACCCCTCCACTTT
CDR3 protein: CASSEDRENSPLHF

CDR3 length: 18
D gene: NA
J gene: TRBJ1-3
V gene: TRBV7-2
clone size: NA
CDR3 DNA: TGTGCCAGCAGCTTAGTGGGGGGGGCCACTCGCTCTGGAAACACCATATATTTT
CDR3 protein: CASSLVGGATRSGNTIYF

CDR3 length: 16
D gene: TRBD1
J gene: TRBJ1-1
V gene: TRBV5-8
clone size: NA
CDR3 DNA: TGTGCCAGCAGCTTGTGGGACGGGACAGCCGGGACTGAAGCTTTCTTT
CDR3 protein: CASSLWDGTAGTEAFF

CDR3 length: 15
D gene: TRBD1
J gene: TRBJ2-3
V gene: TRBV5-1
clone size: NA
CDR3 DNA: TGCGCCAGCAGCTTGGGGGGACAGGGCACAGATACGCAGTATTTT
CDR3 protein: CASSLGGQGTDTQYF

CDR3 length: 15
D gene: TRBD2
J gene: TRBJ2-7
V gene: TRBV19
clone size: NA
CDR3 DNA: TGTGCCAGTACCCAGACTAGCGGGAGAGCCCACGAGCAGTACTTC
CDR3 protein: CASTQTSGRAHEQYF

CDR3 length: 15
D gene: NA
J gene: TRBJ1-1
V gene: TRBV18
clone size: once
CDR3 DNA: TGTGCCAGCTCACCACCTATCGGGGTGAACACTGAAGCTTTCTTT
CDR3 protein: CASSPPIGVNTEAFF

CDR3 length: 13
D gene: NA
J gene: TRBJ1-1
V gene: TRBV6-5
clone size: NA
CDR3 DNA: TGTGCCAGCAGTTTCAACAGGGACACTGAAGCTTTCTTT
CDR3 protein: CASSFNRDTEAFF

CDR3 length: 17
D gene: TRBD2
J gene: TRBJ2-7
V gene: TRBV29-1
clone size: once
CDR3 DNA: TGCAGCGTTGAAGACAGTCGACTAGCGGGAGGTCCCTACGAGCAGTACTTC
CDR3 protein: CSVEDSRLAGGPYEQYF

CDR3 length: 14
D gene: TRBD1
J gene: TRBJ2-5
V gene: TRBV9
clone size: NA
CDR3 DNA: TGTGCCAGCAGCGTAGAGACAGGGAAGGAGACCCAGTACTTC
CDR3 protein: CASSVETGKETQYF

CDR3 length: 15
D gene: TRBD1
J gene: TRBJ1-5
V gene: TRBV7-9
clone size: NA
CDR3 DNA: TGTGCCAGCAGCAAACAGGGGGATAGCAATCAGCCCCAGCATTTT
CDR3 protein: CASSKQGDSNQPQHF

CDR3 length: 12
D gene: NA
J gene: TRBJ2-5
V gene: TRBV9
clone size: NA
CDR3 DNA: TGTGCCAGCAGCCGGTCGGGAGAGACCCAGTACTTC
CDR3 protein: CASSRSGETQYF

CDR3 length: 14
D gene: TRBD2
J gene: TRBJ2-7
V gene: TRBV6-1
clone size: NA
CDR3 DNA: TGTGCCAGCAGTGAATTGGGACTAGCGGGGGAGCAGTACTTC
CDR3 protein: CASSELGLAGEQYF

CDR3 length: 14
D gene: TRBD2
J gene: TRBJ2-5
V gene: TRBV19
clone size: NA
CDR3 DNA: TGTGCCAGTAGTATATCAGCGGGGCAAGAGACCCAGTACTTC
CDR3 protein: CASSISAGQETQYF

CDR3 length: 14
D gene: NA
J gene: TRBJ2-1
V gene: TRBV10-2
clone size: NA
CDR3 DNA: TGCGCCAGCATCCCAGGGGCGCCTTACAATGAGCAGTTCTTC
CDR3 protein: CASIPGAPYNEQFF

CDR3 length: 11
D gene: NA
J gene: TRBJ2-3
V gene: TRBV5-1
clone size: few
CDR3 DNA: TGCGCCAGCAGCCTCACAGATACGCAGTATTTT
CDR3 protein: CASSLTDTQYF

CDR3 length: 20
D gene: TRBD2
J gene: TRBJ2-5
V gene: TRBV9
clone size: NA
CDR3 DNA: TGTGCCAGCAGCCCATCTACTAGCGGGAGGTTTTCAGCCATGGGTGAGACCCAGTACTTC
CDR3 protein: CASSPSTSGRFSAMGETQYF

CDR3 length: 15
D gene: NA
J gene: TRBJ1-3
V gene: TRBV13
clone size: NA
CDR3 DNA: TGTGCCAGCAACCGAGGACAGAACTCTGGAAACACCATATATTTT
CDR3 protein: CASNRGQNSGNTIYF

CDR3 length: 15
D gene: NA
J gene: TRBJ2-1
V gene: TRBV19
clone size: NA
CDR3 DNA: TGTGCCAGTACGACGAGCACAGCCGGATTAAGTGAGCAGTTCTTC
CDR3 protein: CASTTSTAGLSEQFF

CDR3 length: 14
D gene: NA
J gene: TRBJ2-7
V gene: TRBV21-1
clone size: NA
CDR3 DNA: TGTGCCAGCAGCAAAGCGGGCAAGACCTACGAGCAGTACTTC
CDR3 protein: CASSKAGKTYEQYF

CDR3 length: 14
D gene: TRBD1
J gene: TRBJ2-7
V gene: TRBV13
clone size: NA
CDR3 DNA: TGTGCCAGCAGCCGGACAGGGCCTTCCTACGAGCAGTACTTC
CDR3 protein: CASSRTGPSYEQYF

CDR3 length: 16
D gene: NA
J gene: TRBJ1-1
V gene: TRBV5-1
clone size: NA
CDR3 DNA: TGCGCCAGCAGCTTGGCCACGGGACACCAGAACACTGAAGCTTTCTTT
CDR3 protein: CASSLATGHQNTEAFF

CDR3 length: 15
D gene: NA
J gene: TRBJ1-2
V gene: TRBV18
clone size: NA
CDR3 DNA: TGTGCCAGCTCACCGTTCGACAACATTAACTATGGCTACACCTTC
CDR3 protein: CASSPFDNINYGYTF

CDR3 length: 14
D gene: NA
J gene: TRBJ2-3
V gene: TRBV29-1
clone size: NA
CDR3 DNA: TGCAGCGCCCGCCGGGGGGCCCCCACAGATACGCAGTATTTT
CDR3 protein: CSARRGAPTDTQYF

CDR3 length: 15
D gene: TRBD2
J gene: TRBJ2-7
V gene: TRBV9
clone size: few
CDR3 DNA: TGTGCCAGCAGCGTAGAACCGCGGGAGGCCTACGAGCAGTACTTC
CDR3 protein: CASSVEPREAYEQYF

CDR3 length: 15
D gene: TRBD1
J gene: TRBJ2-7
V gene: TRBV9
clone size: NA
CDR3 DNA: TGTGCCAGCAGCCCCACGACAGGGCCCAGCTACGAGCAGTACTTC
CDR3 protein: CASSPTTGPSYEQYF

CDR3 length: 14
D gene: NA
J gene: TRBJ2-7
V gene: TRBV28
clone size: NA
CDR3 DNA: TGTGCCAGCTTAGAACAGGGTTCTATCTACGAGCAGTACTTC
CDR3 protein: CASLEQGSIYEQYF

CDR3 length: 15
D gene: NA
J gene: TRBJ2-5
V gene: TRBV7-6
clone size: NA
CDR3 DNA: TGTGCCAGCAGCTTGGCCACAGGGTCTGGAGAGACCCAGTACTTC
CDR3 protein: CASSLATGSGETQYF

CDR3 length: 17
D gene: NA
J gene: TRBJ2-2
V gene: TRBV7-2
clone size: NA
CDR3 DNA: TGTGCCAGCAGCTTAGGTGGCTCCGGACTTCCCTCCGGGGAGCTGTTTTTT
CDR3 protein: CASSLGGSGLPSGELFF

CDR3 length: 15
D gene: NA
J gene: TRBJ2-7
V gene: TRBV19
clone size: NA
CDR3 DNA: TGTGCCAGTAGTGACGGGCAGGGGAGCTCCTACGAGCAGTACTTC
CDR3 protein: CASSDGQGSSYEQYF

CDR3 length: 16
D gene: TRBD2
J gene: TRBJ2-1
V gene: TRBV29-1
clone size: NA
CDR3 DNA: TGCAGCGCCAGAGCGTCAGGACTAGCGGGAATCAATGAGCAGTTCTTC
CDR3 protein: CSARASGLAGINEQFF

CDR3 length: 14
D gene: NA
J gene: TRBJ2-5
V gene: TRBV5-4
clone size: NA
CDR3 DNA: TGTGCCAGCAGCCCAGTGGGTTCAGGGGAGACCCAGTACTTC
CDR3 protein: CASSPVGSGETQYF

CDR3 length: 14
D gene: TRBD2
J gene: TRBJ2-3
V gene: TRBV5-1
clone size: NA
CDR3 DNA: TGCGCCAGCAGCGGGGGGGACCAAACAGATACGCAGTATTTT
CDR3 protein: CASSGGDQTDTQYF

CDR3 length: 11
D gene: NA
J gene: TRBJ2-2
V gene: TRBV30
clone size: NA
CDR3 DNA: TGTGCCTGGAGCCGGGCCGGGGAGCTGTTTTTT
CDR3 protein: CAWSRAGELFF

CDR3 length: 14
D gene: TRBD1
J gene: TRBJ1-6
V gene: TRBV5-4
clone size: NA
CDR3 DNA: TGTGCCAGCAGCTTGCAGGGGGTGGATTCACCCCTCCACTTT
CDR3 protein: CASSLQGVDSPLHF

CDR3 length: 11
D gene: NA
J gene: TRBJ1-2
V gene: TRBV29-1
clone size: few
CDR3 DNA: TGCAGCGGCCTGGGCCTCTATGGCTACACCTTC
CDR3 protein: CSGLGLYGYTF

CDR3 length: 14
D gene: TRBD2
J gene: TRBJ2-7
V gene: TRBV11-1
clone size: NA
CDR3 DNA: TGTGCCAGCAACCCGGGGGGGGCCACCTACGAGCAGTACTTC
CDR3 protein: CASNPGGATYEQYF

CDR3 length: 13
D gene: NA
J gene: TRBJ1-6
V gene: TRBV5-5
clone size: NA
CDR3 DNA: TGTGCCAGCAGCCCCAGCGGGGATTCACCCCTCCACTTT
CDR3 protein: CASSPSGDSPLHF

CDR3 length: 15
D gene: TRBD1
J gene: TRBJ2-7
V gene: TRBV6-1
clone size: NA
CDR3 DNA: TGTGCCAGCAGTGCAGGCTGGACAGGGGGCTACGAGCAGTACTTC
CDR3 protein: CASSAGWTGGYEQYF

CDR3 length: 13
D gene: NA
J gene: TRBJ1-1
V gene: TRBV18
clone size: NA
CDR3 DNA: TGTGCCAGCTCACTCTACAGGGACTACGAAGCTTTCTTT
CDR3 protein: CASSLYRDYEAFF

CDR3 length: 14
D gene: TRBD2
J gene: TRBJ2-7
V gene: TRBV7-2
clone size: NA
CDR3 DNA: TGTGCCAGCAGCTTAAGCGGGATAGCCTACGAGCAGTACTTC
CDR3 protein: CASSLSGIAYEQYF

CDR3 length: 19
D gene: TRBD2
J gene: TRBJ2-7
V gene: TRBV27
clone size: NA
CDR3 DNA: TGTGCCAGCAGACGACAACCGGGACTAGCGGGAGGGAGAGCCTACGAGCAGTACTTC
CDR3 protein: CASRRQPGLAGGRAYEQYF

CDR3 length: 16
D gene: TRBD1
J gene: TRBJ2-1
V gene: TRBV5-1
clone size: NA
CDR3 DNA: TGCGCCAGCAGCTTAGAAGGGACAGGCCTCCCCAATGAGCAGTTCTTC
CDR3 protein: CASSLEGTGLPNEQFF